This is a list of T cell receptor beta chains from one sample in a study of human T cells and chemical hapten exposure. Using its own MiXCR run on the RACE reads, TCRdb lists one record per CDR3 protein. Among 250,000 or so distinct CDR3 sequences listed, roughly 7.4% were seen once. Source: whole blood, taken in connection with sensitization to the hapten diphenylcyclopropenone (DPC). These receptor sequences come from a man aged 18 to 30 with alopecia areata. Some clones in this sample may be carry-over from other donors' samples. Each CDR3 is given with its conserved first and last residue. The order of the fields is J gene, D gene, V gene, clone size, CDR3 protein, CDR3 DNA. The D gene is left open where the match is weak. Size is omitted from some rows. Given values are once, few, many or a class for expanded clones.

J gene: TRBJ2-1
D gene: NA
V gene: TRBV9
clone size: many
CDR3 protein: CASSGGLRDEQFF
CDR3 DNA: TGTGCCAGCAGCGGAGGGCTTAGGGATGAGCAGTTCTTC

J gene: TRBJ2-7
D gene: TRBD1
V gene: TRBV14
clone size: few
CDR3 protein: CASSHSTRDRTYEQYF
CDR3 DNA: TGTGCCAGCAGCCACTCAACCCGGGACAGAACCTACGAGCAGTACTTC

J gene: TRBJ2-4
D gene: TRBD2
V gene: TRBV12-3/TRBV12-4
clone size: few
CDR3 protein: CASSSTRHSGGTPQAKNIQYF
CDR3 DNA: TGTGCCAGCAGTTCCACACGACATAGCGGGGGAACCCCCCAAGCCAAAAACATTCAGTACTTC

J gene: TRBJ1-1
D gene: NA
V gene: TRBV7-8
clone size: NA
CDR3 protein: CASSSRGGLAEAFF
CDR3 DNA: TGTGCCAGCAGCTCAAGGGGGGGGCTGGCTGAAGCTTTCTTT

J gene: TRBJ1-2
D gene: NA
V gene: TRBV20-1
clone size: few
CDR3 protein: CSASEGGYGYTF
CDR3 DNA: TGCAGTGCTAGTGAGGGAGGGTATGGCTACACCTTC

J gene: TRBJ2-2
D gene: TRBD2
V gene: TRBV4-3
clone size: few
CDR3 protein: CASSQDLLLAGDKGDTGELFF
CDR3 DNA: TGCGCCAGCAGCCAAGATTTGTTACTAGCGGGGGACAAAGGGGACACCGGGGAGCTGTTTTTT

J gene: TRBJ2-7
D gene: NA
V gene: TRBV3-1
clone size: few
CDR3 protein: CASSLDSFSYEQYF
CDR3 DNA: TGTGCCAGCAGCCTAGACTCATTCTCCTACGAGCAGTACTTC

J gene: TRBJ1-1
D gene: NA
V gene: TRBV4-1
clone size: few
CDR3 protein: CASSQDWGMNTEAFF
CDR3 DNA: TGCGCCAGCAGCCAAGATTGGGGCATGAACACTGAAGCTTTCTTT

J gene: TRBJ2-3
D gene: TRBD1
V gene: TRBV7-9
clone size: few
CDR3 protein: CASSLRPGQGKDTQYF
CDR3 DNA: TGTGCCAGCAGCTTACGGCCCGGACAGGGGAAAGATACGCAGTATTTT

J gene: TRBJ2-5
D gene: TRBD2
V gene: TRBV5-5
clone size: many
CDR3 protein: CASSRLAGFLETQYF
CDR3 DNA: TGTGCCAGCAGTAGACTAGCGGGGTTTCTGGAGACCCAGTACTTC